The entry below describes one T cell receptor (beta chain). This clone appeared a single time. Its antigen remains unidentified. A junction end diverges from the germline sequence, so it may reflect a read error. The sample holds other DNA sequences that translate to the same CDR3. No patient had received any treatment before thyroid surgery. The study retrospectively analysed patient clinical samples collected from the early 2010s to the late 2010s using T-cell receptor beta sequencing. The germline V gene yields SGHAT for CDR1 and FQNNGV for CDR2. Including cysteine and phenylalanine, the CDR3 has 14 amino acids. CDR3 DNA only is kept here, 42 bases in frame from base 1. The sample comes from a study of metastatic and nonmetastatic thyroid tumors (dated by TCRdb to the early 2020s). Regarding the study in general: For patients with malignant and with benign thyroid disease, the researchers compared repertoires between peripheral blood samples and tumor or nodule tissue samples. Here is what the overall study found, with its caveats: TCR beta diversity was reported as significantly higher in malignant tumors than in benign nodules, in both blood and tumor samples.

The library was built by means of PCR. Instrument used: Illumina HiSeq 4000. High-throughput sequencing was used to profile the CDR3 region of the TCR beta-chain in every patient. Regarding the original processing steps: Drawing on CDR3 differences between clinicopathological groups, the researchers built a classifier meant to tell apart patients with distant-metastatic papillary thyroid cancer. Repertoire diversity was assessed with the Shannon index, and tumor-blood repertoire similarity with the Morisita-Horn index. TCRdb took the public reads, trimmed them with fastp at Q25, ran MiXCR for clone calling and kept in-frame beta chains. The V and J calls follow TCRdb's processing rather than the paper's. This sample comprises 25,000 to 30,000 clones, 20% to 30% of them detected only once. 5% to 7% of the sample goes to the ten largest clones.

The chain employs TRBV11-2 and TRBJ2-5; 7 of the junction bases match TRBD2. Source material: blood. The receptor's source is a female donor with papillary thyroid cancer or a benign thyroid nodule (not recorded which). Some clones in this sample may be carry-over from other donors' samples. The sequence in DNA is TGTGCCAGCAGCTTAGGGACTAGTAGAGAGACACAGTACTTC. It codes for CASSLGTSRETQYF.